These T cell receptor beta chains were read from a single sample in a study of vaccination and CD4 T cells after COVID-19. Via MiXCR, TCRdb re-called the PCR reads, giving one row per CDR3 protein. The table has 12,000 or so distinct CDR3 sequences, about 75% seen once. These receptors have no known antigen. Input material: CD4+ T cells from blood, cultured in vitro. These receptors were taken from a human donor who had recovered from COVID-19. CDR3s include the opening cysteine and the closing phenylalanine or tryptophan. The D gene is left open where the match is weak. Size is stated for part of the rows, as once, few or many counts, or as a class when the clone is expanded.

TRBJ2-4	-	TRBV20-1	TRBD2	TGCGGGACGGGACTAGCGGGAGGGGGGAACATTCAGTACTTC	CGTGLAGGGNIQYF
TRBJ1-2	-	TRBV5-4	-	TGTGCCAGCAGCTTGCCAGGGGCTAACTATGGCTACACCTTC	CASSLPGANYGYTF
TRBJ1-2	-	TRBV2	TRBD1	TGTGCCAGCAGTGAGGACAGGGGGCGCTTTGGCTACACCTTC	CASSEDRGRFGYTF
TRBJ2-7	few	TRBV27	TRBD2	TGTGCCAGCAGCCAAATAGCGGGAGGGCCGGGGGAGCAGTACTTC	CASSQIAGGPGEQYF
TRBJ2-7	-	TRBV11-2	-	TGTGCCAGCTTAGGACAGCCGTTGGGCGAGCAGTACTTC	CASLGQPLGEQYF
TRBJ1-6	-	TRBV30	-	TGTGCCTGGAGTGAAAGGGCAGGGTCACCCCTCCACTTT	CAWSERAGSPLHF
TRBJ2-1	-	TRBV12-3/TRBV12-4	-	TGTGCCAGCAGTAAAGGGGCTTGGACAGCCCCCTACAATGAGCAGTTCTTC	CASSKGAWTAPYNEQFF
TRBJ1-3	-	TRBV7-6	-	TGTGCCAGCAGCGAGGGGCACTCTGGAAACACCATATATTTT	CASSEGHSGNTIYF
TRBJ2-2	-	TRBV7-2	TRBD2	TGTGCCAGCAGCAAAAGAATAGCGGGAGGGACCGGGGAGCTGTTTTTT	CASSKRIAGGTGELFF
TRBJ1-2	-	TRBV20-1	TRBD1	TGCAGTGCTCCAAGGACAGGGGGTAGGGACTATGGCTACACCTTC	CSAPRTGGRDYGYTF
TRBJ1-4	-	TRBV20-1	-	TGCAGTGCTAGAGATGGTGGGACCCGGGGTGAAAAACTGTTTTTT	CSARDGGTRGEKLFF
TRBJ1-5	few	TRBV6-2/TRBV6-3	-	TGTGCCAGCACCTTGGACAGCCCTAGCAATCAGCCCCAGCATTTT	CASTLDSPSNQPQHF
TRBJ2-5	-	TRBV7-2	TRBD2	TGTGCCAGCAGCTTGAGCGGGGTGGGTGAGACCCAGTACTTC	CASSLSGVGETQYF
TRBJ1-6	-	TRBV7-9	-	TGTGCCAGCAGCTTAGTAGGCCCCTTTTCACCCCTCCACTTT	CASSLVGPFSPLHF
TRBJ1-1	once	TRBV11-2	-	TGTGCCAGCAGCTTAGGGGGGGGTTTCCAGTTGTTTACGACTGAAGCTTTCTTT	CASSLGGGFQLFTTEAFF